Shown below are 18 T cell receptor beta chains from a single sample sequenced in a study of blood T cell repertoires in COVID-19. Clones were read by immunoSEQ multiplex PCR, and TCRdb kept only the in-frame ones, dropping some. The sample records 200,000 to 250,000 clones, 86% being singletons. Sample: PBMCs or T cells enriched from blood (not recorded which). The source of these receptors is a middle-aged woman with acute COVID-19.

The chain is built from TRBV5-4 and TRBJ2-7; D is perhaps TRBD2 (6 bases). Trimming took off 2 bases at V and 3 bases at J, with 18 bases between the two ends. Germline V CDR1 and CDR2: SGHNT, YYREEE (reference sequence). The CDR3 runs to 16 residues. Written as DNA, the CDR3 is TGTGCCAGCAGCTTTTTAGGAGGGGCGCGAAACTACGAGCAGTACGTC. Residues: CASSFLGGARNYEQYV.

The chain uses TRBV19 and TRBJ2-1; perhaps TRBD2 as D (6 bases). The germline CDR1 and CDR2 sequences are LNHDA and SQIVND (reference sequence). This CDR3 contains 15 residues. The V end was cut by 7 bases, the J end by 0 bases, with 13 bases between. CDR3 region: CASTSGLSSYNEQFF. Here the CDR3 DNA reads TGTGCCAGTACCTCGGGACTGAGCTCCTACAATGAGCAGTTCTTC.

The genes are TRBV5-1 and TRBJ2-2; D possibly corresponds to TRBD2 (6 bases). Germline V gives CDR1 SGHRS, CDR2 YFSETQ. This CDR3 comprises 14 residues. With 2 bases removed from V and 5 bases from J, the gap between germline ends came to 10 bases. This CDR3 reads CASSFPGGTGELFF. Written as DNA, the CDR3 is TGCGCCAGCAGCTTCCCCGGGGGAACCGGGGAGCTGTTTTTT.

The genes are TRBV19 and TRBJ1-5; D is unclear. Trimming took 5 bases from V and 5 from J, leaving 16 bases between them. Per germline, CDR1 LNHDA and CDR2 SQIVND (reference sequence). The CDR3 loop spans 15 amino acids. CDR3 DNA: TGTGCCAGTAGTCCACGCCGGGAGCCTCATCAGCCCCAGCATTTT. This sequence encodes CASSPRREPHQPQHF.

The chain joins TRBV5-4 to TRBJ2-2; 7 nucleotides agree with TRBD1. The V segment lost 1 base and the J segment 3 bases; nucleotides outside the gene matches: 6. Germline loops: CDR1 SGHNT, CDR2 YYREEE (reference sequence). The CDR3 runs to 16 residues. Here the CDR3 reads CASSLIGGTYTGELFF. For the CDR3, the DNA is TGTGCCAGCAGCTTGATAGGGGGCACGTACACCGGGGAGCTGTTTTTT.

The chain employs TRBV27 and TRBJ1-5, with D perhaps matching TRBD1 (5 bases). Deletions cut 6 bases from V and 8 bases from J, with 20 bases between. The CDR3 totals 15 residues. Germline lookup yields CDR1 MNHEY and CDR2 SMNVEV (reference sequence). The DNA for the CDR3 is TGTGCCAGCAGGGCGGGGACCGGGCATCAAAAGCCCCAGCATTTT. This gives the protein CASRAGTGHQKPQHF.

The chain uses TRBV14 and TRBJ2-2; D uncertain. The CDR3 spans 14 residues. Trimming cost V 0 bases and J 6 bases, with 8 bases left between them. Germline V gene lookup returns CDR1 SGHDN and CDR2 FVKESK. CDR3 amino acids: CASSQEIEAGELFF. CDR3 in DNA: TGTGCCAGCAGCCAAGAAATTGAGGCCGGGGAGCTGTTTTTT.

The CDR3 region is CASSPDRGLGNTIYF. The DNA for the CDR3 is TGTGCCAGCAGCCCAGACAGGGGACTAGGAAACACCATATATTTT. The chain uses TRBV7-2 and TRBJ1-3; 8 bases fit TRBD1. Trimming took 5 bases from V and 4 from J; bases not matched to a gene: 7. CDR3 length equals 15 residues. The germline V gene encodes CDR1 SGHTA and CDR2 FQGNSA. The complete variable domain, with remaining parts taken from reference TRBV7-2 and TRBJ1-3, reads GAGVSQSPSNKVTEKGKDVELRCDPISGHTALYWYRQSLGQGLEFLIYFQGNSAPDKSGLPSDRFSAERTGGSVSTLTIQRTQQEDSAVYLCASSPDRGLGNTIYFGEGSWLTVV.

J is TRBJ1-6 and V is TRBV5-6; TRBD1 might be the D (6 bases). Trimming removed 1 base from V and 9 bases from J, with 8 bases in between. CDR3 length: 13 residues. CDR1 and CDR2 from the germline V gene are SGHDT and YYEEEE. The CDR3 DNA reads TGTGCCAGCAGCTTGAGACAGGTTTCACCCCTCCACTTT. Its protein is CASSLRQVSPLHF. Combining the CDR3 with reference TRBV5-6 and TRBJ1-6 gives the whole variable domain DAGVTQSPTHLIKTRGQQVTLRCSPKSGHDTVSWYQQALGQGPQFIFQYYEEEERQRGNFPDRFSGHQFPNYSSELNVNALLLGDSALYLCASSLRQVSPLHFGNGTRLTVT.

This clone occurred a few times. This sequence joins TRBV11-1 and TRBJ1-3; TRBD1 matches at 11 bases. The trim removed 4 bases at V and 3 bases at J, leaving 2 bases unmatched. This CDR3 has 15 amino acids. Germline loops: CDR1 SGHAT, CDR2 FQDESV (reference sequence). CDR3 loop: CASSSDRGLGNTIYF. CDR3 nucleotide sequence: TGTGCCAGCAGCTCGGACAGGGGGCTTGGAAACACCATATATTTT.

DNA of the CDR3: TGTGCCAGCAGCTTAGTGGATCGGGATGGCTACACCTTC. This encodes CASSLVDRDGYTF. The chain employs TRBV7-9 and TRBJ1-2; D is unresolved. Looked up from germline, CDR1 is SEHNR and CDR2 is FQNEAQ (reference sequence). Trimming removed 1 base from V and 6 bases from J, with 9 bases in between. The CDR3 runs 13 residues.

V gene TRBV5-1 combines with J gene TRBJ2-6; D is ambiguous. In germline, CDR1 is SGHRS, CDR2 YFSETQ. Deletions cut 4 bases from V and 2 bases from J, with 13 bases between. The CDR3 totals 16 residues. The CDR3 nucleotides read TGCGCCAGCAGCGCAGACATCTCCCCTGGGGCCAACGTCCTGACTTTC. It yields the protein CASSADISPGANVLTF.

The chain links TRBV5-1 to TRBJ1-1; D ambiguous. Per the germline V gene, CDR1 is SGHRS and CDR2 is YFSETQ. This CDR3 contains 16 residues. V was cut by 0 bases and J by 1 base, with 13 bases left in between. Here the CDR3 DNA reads TGCGCCAGCAGCTTGGCAGTTGCTCGACAGAACACTGAAGCTTTCTTT. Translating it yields CASSLAVARQNTEAFF.

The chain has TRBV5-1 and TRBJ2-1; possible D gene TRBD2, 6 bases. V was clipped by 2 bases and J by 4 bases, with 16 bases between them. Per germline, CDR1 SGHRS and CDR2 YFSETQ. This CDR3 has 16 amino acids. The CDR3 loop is CASSFGGTGKYNEQFF. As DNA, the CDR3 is TGCGCCAGCAGCTTTGGAGGGACGGGGAAGTACAATGAGCAGTTCTTC.

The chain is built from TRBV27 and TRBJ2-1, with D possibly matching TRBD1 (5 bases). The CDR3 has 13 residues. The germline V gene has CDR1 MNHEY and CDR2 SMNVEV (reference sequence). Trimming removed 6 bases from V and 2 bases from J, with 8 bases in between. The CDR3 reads CASRDTTYNEQFF. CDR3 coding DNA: TGTGCCAGCAGGGACACCACCTACAATGAGCAGTTCTTC.

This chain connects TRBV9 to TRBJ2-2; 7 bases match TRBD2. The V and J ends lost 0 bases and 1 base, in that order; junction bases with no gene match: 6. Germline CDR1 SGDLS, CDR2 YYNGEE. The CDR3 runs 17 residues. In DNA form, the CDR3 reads TGTGCCAGCAGCGTAGAGGGAGGGTGGGGGAACACCGGGGAGCTGTTTTTT. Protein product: CASSVEGGWGNTGELFF.

The CDR3 here is CASSLGRGGGSYGYTF. The CDR3 nucleotides are TGTGCCAGCAGCTTGGGGCGGGGTGGAGGTAGCTATGGCTACACCTTC. The chain recombines TRBV5-4 with TRBJ1-2, with D unresolved. Trimming stripped 0 bases from V and 4 bases from J, with 16 bases between. The CDR3 is made up of 16 amino acids. Germline CDR1 reads SGHNT; CDR2 reads YYREEE (reference sequence).

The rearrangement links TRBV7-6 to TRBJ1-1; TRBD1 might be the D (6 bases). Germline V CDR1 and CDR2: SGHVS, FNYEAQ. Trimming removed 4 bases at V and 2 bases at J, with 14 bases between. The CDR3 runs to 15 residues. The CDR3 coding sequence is TGTGCCAGCAGCTCTTTTCGGGGGGCCAACACTGAAGCTTTCTTT. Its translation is CASSSFRGANTEAFF.